This T cell receptor beta chain was identified during a study of CD8+ T cells in alopecia areata (dated by TCRdb to the late 2010s). For the wider study: Treated patients were enrolled in an open-label pilot trial of oral tofacitinib at 5 to 10 mg twice daily for moderate-to-severe alopecia areata. In humans, TCRbeta sequencing was performed on scalp tissue and on sorted CD4+ and CD8+ peripheral blood T cells from healthy controls and from patients with patchy or totalis/universalis alopecia areata. In both human patients and the C3H/HeJ mouse model, the study applied high-throughput TCRbeta sequencing to look at T cell clonal expansion in alopecia areata. Tofacitinib was given for 6 to 18 months, followed by 6 months of follow-up off drug to assess delayed response and recurrence. Scalp clonality was compared across normal scalp (n=4), patchy alopecia areata scalp (n=8), and alopecia totalis/universalis scalp (n=8). Amplification of TCRbeta CDR3 regions was done by immunoSEQ multiplex PCR using 35 Vbeta forward primers and 13 Jbeta reverse primers. RNA was extracted with the PAXgene miRNA kit for fixed scalp, the miRNeasy kit for PBMCs, and the RNeasy kit for mouse skin. Biopsies were taken from tofacitinib-treated patients at baseline and again at 4 and 24 weeks into treatment, and several of those patients also had a later scalp biopsy. Summary of the overall study and its limitations: Unlike mouse skin, where gammadelta T cells dominate, normal human skin contains resident alphabeta T cells that get sequenced too, which complicates analysis of the scalp TCR repertoire. TCR sequences shared between patients were less clear than in mice, possibly partly because of HLA diversity in the patient population. Higher clonality and more expanded CD8+ clones were observed in lesional scalp than in normal scalp, particularly in alopecia totalis/universalis, a finding suggestive of antigenic drive.

Library construction relied on the immunoSEQ multiplex PCR assay. RNA was extracted from all samples and reverse transcribed into cDNA, which served as template for TCR sequencing. First-strand cDNA was synthesized using SuperScript III with a 2:1 mix of oligo-dT and random hexamers. A synthetic immune receptor repertoire was used to gauge amplification bias, and whatever bias remained was removed computationally. In the paper's pipeline: After raw reads were preprocessed to remove errors, the CDR3 was defined following IMGT conventions as running from the conserved cysteine to phenylalanine. Clonality was computed by normalizing Shannon entropy by log2 of the number of productive unique TCRs and subtracting the result from 1. Whether each scalp clone was CD4 or CD8 was inferred by checking scalp TCRbeta sequences against the CD4 and CD8 repertoires from sorted blood. Imported from immuneACCESS, the table was reduced by TCRdb to in-frame sequences with V and J called. These copies leave out some clones; in studies compared against another copy, an unresolved V gene accounts for under half, and the cause of the remainder is not known. That table furnishes V, J and clone size, whereas the DNA furnished D and trimming. Counted in this sample were roughly 150,000 clones; 40% to 65% of them appeared once. Roughly a fifth of the sample goes to the ten largest clones.

In the case of this clone: Its antigen is still unknown. No qualities accompany the bases; no much larger clone lies one base away.

Reading the label with the study, this specimen's time point is: baseline before oral tofacitinib. From alopecia areata patients, peripheral blood was collected along with lesional scalp punch biopsies. PBMCs were isolated by density centrifugation and stained for CD3, CD4 and CD8, and CD4+ and CD8+ T cells were sorted on a FACSAria. The CDR3 holds 15 amino acids from the cysteine to the phenylalanine. Of all the DNA, just the CDR3 is kept, 45 bases in frame from base 1. The germline V gene (reference sequence) supplies CDR1 MNHEY and CDR2 SMNVEV. V gives up 2 bases and J gives up 4 bases, and the segment between their germline ends measures 14 bases.

This sequence uses TRBV27 and TRBJ1-1, with the identity of the D gene unclear. Specimen: CD8+ T cells sorted from blood, collected at week 0. The receptor's source is a human donor with alopecia areata. CDR3 sequence: CASSLVRGGSTEAFF. The nucleotide sequence is given as TGTGCCAGCAGTTTAGTGCGGGGAGGGAGCACTGAAGCTTTCTTT.